This TCR beta chain was observed in a study of control samples from healthy donors and cancer patients. CDR1 and CDR2 from the germline V gene are SGHVS and FQNEAQ. This CDR3 is built from 14 residues. V shed 2 bases and J shed 8 bases, with 15 bases lying between them. TCRdb keeps only in-frame clones here, not all; method: immunoSEQ multiplex PCR. The sample contains over 150,000 clones, about 90% of which appear only once. This TCR came from a woman aged 40 to 50 in good health. Sequenced: blood. The genes are TRBV7-8 and TRBJ1-1; maybe TRBD1 (5 bases). The CDR3 DNA follows: TGTGCCAGCAGCTTATCAGGGCGGAGACTAGAAGCTTTCTTT. Its protein product is CASSLSGRRLEAFF.